Sequencing of this T cell receptor (beta chain) was carried out in a study of CD8 T cells in Susac syndrome (dated 2019 in TCRdb). For the study in its entirety: Of the Susac syndrome patients who were sequenced, more than five had clinically active disease and eight or nine were in clinical remission. At blood withdrawal, Susac syndrome patients were either therapy-naive, taking corticosteroids (in some cases with IVIg as well), or taking IVIg alone. Whether CD8+ T cell activation and differentiation in Susac syndrome was antigen driven was tested using repertoire sequencing. CD8+ T cell repertoire clonality was compared between around eleven healthy donors, roughly 14 Susac syndrome patients and around 16 multiple sclerosis patients.

Peripheral blood CD8+ and CD4+ T cells from healthy donors, Susac syndrome patients and multiple sclerosis patients were profiled by high-throughput TCR beta sequencing. Susac syndrome patients met recently defined diagnostic criteria for definite or probable disease. Bulk CD8+ and CD4+ T cells were purified by magnetic negative isolation, whereas CD8+ TEMRA cells were enriched by FACS. Blood was drawn into EDTA tubes, processed within 24 hours, and PBMCs were isolated by density gradient centrifugation. PBMCs intended for TCR sequencing were cryopreserved in liquid nitrogen and thawed later in a water bath at 37 degrees C. Purity of sorted or isolated CD4+, CD8+ and CD8+ TEMRA cells was at least 90%. CDR1 SQVTM and CDR2 ANQGSEA are derived from the germline V gene. The CDR3, cysteine through phenylalanine, is 14 amino acids long. Only the CDR3 part of the read is kept: 42 bases, read in frame from the first base. Trimming costs V 1 base and J 5 bases, and their ends lie 14 bases apart.

Remarks on this clonotype: The target of this receptor is not known. No per-base quality is available; no much larger clone lies one base away.

Paper-wide results and their limitations: In the total CD8+ and CD8+ TEMRA repertoires, around 15 and five Susac-specific public clones, respectively, were identified. The number of individuals in the TCR sequencing and HLA analysis was recognized as being relatively small. CD8+ repertoires in Susac syndrome showed clonal expansion, which was highest in CD8+ TEMRA cells and was greater in clinically active patients than in remitting patients.

RNA was extracted using the RNeasy kit, and about 0.5 to 1 ug of the RNA was reverse transcribed with random hexamers. The immunoSEQ multiplex PCR assay, which covers 54 Vbeta and 13 Jbeta segments, was used to amplify TCR beta CDR3 regions. To correct PCR amplification bias, a synthetic template baseline was used for both primer optimization and computational correction. Per the original workflow: Only productive sequences were kept, with reads annotated to V, D and J genes according to IMGT and analyzed in immunoSEQ Analyzer. Clonality was computed as one minus Shannon entropy normalized by log2 of the number of productive unique sequences. For each patient and control, public and private clones were evaluated among the 100 most prevalent clones. Clones were defined as Susac-specific if absent from the healthy and MS cohorts, from 1052 published viral clones and from other ImmuneACCESS disease sequences. TCRdb reanalyzed the raw reads on its own, using fastp at Q25 for trimming and MiXCR for clone calling, and kept in-frame beta chains. Each CDR3 protein gets just one entry, which takes the most common genes and DNA from the rows behind it. The V and J calls were determined by TCRdb, not by the authors. The sample table contains some 110,000 distinct CDR3 sequences; only one count was recorded for about 95% of them. The ten largest clonotypes hold 0.28% of the sample.

Recombination connected TRBV29-1 to TRBJ2-5; TRBD2 could be the D gene, as 6 bases match. The sequenced sample consisted of CD8+ T cells from PBMCs. This TCR derives from a human donor with Susac syndrome. CDR3 protein: CSVEGRRVWETQYF. The sequence in DNA is TGCAGCGTTGAAGGCAGGAGGGTTTGGGAGACCCAGTACTTC.